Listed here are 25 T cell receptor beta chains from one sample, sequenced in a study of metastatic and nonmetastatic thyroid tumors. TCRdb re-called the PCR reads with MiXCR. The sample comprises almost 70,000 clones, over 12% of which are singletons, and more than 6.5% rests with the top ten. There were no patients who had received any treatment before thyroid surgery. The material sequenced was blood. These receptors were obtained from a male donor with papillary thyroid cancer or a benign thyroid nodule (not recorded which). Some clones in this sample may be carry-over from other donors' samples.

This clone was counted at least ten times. CDR3 region: CASSPGLAGGRGGTDTQYF. DNA of the CDR3: TGCGCCAGCAGCCCCGGACTAGCGGGAGGCCGGGGGGGCACAGATACGCAGTATTTT. The chain recombines TRBV5-1 with TRBJ2-3; 14 nucleotides line up with TRBD2. V shed 4 bases and J 1 base; nucleotides not matched to a gene: 11. Germline CDR1 reads SGHRS; CDR2 reads YFSETQ. This CDR3 spans 19 amino acids.

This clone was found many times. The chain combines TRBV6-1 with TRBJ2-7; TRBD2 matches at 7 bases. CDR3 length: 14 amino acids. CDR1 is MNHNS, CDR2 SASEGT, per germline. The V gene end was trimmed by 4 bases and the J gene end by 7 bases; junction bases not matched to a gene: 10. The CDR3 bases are TGTGCCAGCAGTGGGGGGGGAGTGGGGAATGAGCAGTACTTC. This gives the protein CASSGGGVGNEQYF.

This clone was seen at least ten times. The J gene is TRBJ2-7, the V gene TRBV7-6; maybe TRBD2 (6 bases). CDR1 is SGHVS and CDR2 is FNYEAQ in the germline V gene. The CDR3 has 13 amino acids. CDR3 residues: CDPRRGRDYEQYV. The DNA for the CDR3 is TGTGACCCGCGGAGGGGTCGGGACTACGAGCAGTACGTC.

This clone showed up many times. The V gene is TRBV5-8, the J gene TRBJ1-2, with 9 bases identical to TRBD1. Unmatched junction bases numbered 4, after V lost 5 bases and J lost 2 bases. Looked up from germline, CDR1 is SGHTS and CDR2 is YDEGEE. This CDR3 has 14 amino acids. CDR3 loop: CASSFGTGNYGYTF. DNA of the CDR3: TGTGCCAGCAGTTTTGGGACAGGGAACTATGGCTACACCTTC.

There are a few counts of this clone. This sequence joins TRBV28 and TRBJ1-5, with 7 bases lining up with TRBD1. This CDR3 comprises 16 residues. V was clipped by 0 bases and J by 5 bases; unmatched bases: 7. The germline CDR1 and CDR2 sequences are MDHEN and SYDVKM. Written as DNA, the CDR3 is TGTGCCAGCAGTTTATGGTTGACAGGGCAGGATCAGCCCCAGCATTTT. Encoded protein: CASSLWLTGQDQPQHF.

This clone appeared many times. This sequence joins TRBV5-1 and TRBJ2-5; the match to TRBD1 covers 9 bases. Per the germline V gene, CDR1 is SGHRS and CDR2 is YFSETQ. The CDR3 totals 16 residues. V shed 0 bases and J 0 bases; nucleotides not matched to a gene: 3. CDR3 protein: CASSLGGQGYQETQYF. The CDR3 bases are TGCGCCAGCAGCTTGGGGGGACAGGGATACCAAGAGACCCAGTACTTC.

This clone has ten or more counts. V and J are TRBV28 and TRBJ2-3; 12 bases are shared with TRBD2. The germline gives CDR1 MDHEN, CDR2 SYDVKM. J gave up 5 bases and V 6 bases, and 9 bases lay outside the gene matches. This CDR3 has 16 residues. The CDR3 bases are TGTGCCAGCAGGCCTTCCCTAGCGGGAGGGATAGATACGCAGTATTTT. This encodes CASRPSLAGGIDTQYF.

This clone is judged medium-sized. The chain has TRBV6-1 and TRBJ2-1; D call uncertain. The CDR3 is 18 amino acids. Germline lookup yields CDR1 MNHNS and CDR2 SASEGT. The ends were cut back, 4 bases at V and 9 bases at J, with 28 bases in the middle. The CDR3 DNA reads TGTGCCAGCAGTGGCCATCACCCCCGAACCTACAGAGTTAGTGAGCAGTTCTTC. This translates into CASSGHHPRTYRVSEQFF.

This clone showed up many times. CDR3 amino acids: CATSSTAETTNEKLFF. CDR3 coding DNA: TGTGCCACCAGCTCTACTGCCGAGACAACTAATGAAAAACTGTTTTTT. V usage is TRBV15 and J usage is TRBJ1-4; D gene uncertain. The length of the CDR3 is 16 residues. Trimming shortened V by 5 bases and J by 0 bases, and 13 bases separated the two germline ends. CDR1 LNHNV and CDR2 YYDKDF come from the germline V gene (reference sequence).

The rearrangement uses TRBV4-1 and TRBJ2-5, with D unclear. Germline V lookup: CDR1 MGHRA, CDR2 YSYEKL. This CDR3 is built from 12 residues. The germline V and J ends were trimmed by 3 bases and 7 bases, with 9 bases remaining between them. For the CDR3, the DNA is TGCGCCAGCAGCCATGATAAAGGGACCCAGTACTTC. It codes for CASSHDKGTQYF.

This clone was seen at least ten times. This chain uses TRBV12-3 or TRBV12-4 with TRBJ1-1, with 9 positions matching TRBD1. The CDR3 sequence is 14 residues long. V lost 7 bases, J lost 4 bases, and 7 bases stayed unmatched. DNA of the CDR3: TGTGCCAGCACCTCGGGACAGGGATCCACTGAAGCTTTCTTT. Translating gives CASTSGQGSTEAFF.

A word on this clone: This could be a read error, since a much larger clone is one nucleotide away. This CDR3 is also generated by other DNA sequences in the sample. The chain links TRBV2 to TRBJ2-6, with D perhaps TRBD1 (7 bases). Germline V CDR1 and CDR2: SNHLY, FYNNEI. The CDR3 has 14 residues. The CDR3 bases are TGTGCCAGCAGACAGGGGACTGGGGCCAACGTCCTTACTTTC. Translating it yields CASRQGTGANVLTF.

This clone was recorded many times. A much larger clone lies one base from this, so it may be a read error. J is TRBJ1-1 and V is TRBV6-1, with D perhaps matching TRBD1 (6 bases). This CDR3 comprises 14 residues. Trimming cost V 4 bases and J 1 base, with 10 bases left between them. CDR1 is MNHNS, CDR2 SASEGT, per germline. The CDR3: CASSGLGQNTEAFF. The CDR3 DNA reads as TGTGCCAGCAGTGGATTGGGACAGAACACTGAAGCTTTCTTT.

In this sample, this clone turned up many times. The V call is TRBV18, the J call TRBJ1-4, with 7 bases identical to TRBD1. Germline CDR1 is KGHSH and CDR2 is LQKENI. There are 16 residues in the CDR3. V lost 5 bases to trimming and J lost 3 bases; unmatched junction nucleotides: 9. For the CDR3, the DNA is TGTGCCAGCTCATCCGACAGGGTAGGGGCTAATGAAAAACTGTTTTTT. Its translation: CASSSDRVGANEKLFF. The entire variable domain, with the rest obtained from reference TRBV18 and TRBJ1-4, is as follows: NAGVMQNPRHLVRRRGQEARLRCSPMKGHSHVYWYRQLPEEGLKFMVYLQKENIIDESGMPKERFSAEFPKEGPSILRIQQVVRGDSAAYFCASSSDRVGANEKLFFGSGTQLSVL.

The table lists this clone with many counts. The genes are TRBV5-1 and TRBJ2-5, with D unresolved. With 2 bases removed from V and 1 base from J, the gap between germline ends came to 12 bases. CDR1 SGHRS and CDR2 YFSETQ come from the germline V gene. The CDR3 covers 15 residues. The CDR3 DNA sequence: TGCGCCAGCAGCTTTGCCGAGCAGACCCAAGAGACCCAGTACTTC. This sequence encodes CASSFAEQTQETQYF.

CDR3 in amino acids: CSARDYGTQPQHF. The CDR3 DNA reads TGCAGTGCTAGAGATTATGGGACCCAGCCCCAGCATTTT. The chain joins TRBV20-1 to TRBJ1-5, with D perhaps TRBD1 (5 bases). The CDR3 has 13 amino acids. Trimming left V 0 bases short and J 7 bases short, with 10 bases between. From germline, CDR1 is DFQATT and CDR2 SNEGSKA (reference sequence).

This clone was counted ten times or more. CDR3 amino acids: CAWSVQGNTIYF. In nucleotides, the CDR3 is TGTGCCTGGAGTGTACAGGGAAACACCATATATTTT. V usage is TRBV30 and J usage is TRBJ1-3, with D uncertain. Trimming took off 0 bases at V and 4 bases at J, with 4 bases between the two ends. From germline, CDR1 is GTSNPN and CDR2 SVGIG (reference sequence). The length of the CDR3 is 12 residues.

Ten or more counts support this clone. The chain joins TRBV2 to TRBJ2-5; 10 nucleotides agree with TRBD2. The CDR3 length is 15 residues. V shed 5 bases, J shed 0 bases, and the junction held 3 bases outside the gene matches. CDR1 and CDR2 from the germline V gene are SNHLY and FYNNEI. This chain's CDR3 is CASSRLAGDQETQYF. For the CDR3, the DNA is TGTGCCAGCAGTCGGCTAGCGGGAGACCAAGAGACCCAGTACTTC.

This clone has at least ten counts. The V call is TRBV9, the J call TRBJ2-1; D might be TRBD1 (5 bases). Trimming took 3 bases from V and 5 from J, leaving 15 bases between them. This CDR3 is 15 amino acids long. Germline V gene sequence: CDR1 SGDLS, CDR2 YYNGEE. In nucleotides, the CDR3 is TGTGCCAGCAGCGGAAGAACAGGAGCTGACAATGAGCAGTTCTTC. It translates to CASSGRTGADNEQFF.

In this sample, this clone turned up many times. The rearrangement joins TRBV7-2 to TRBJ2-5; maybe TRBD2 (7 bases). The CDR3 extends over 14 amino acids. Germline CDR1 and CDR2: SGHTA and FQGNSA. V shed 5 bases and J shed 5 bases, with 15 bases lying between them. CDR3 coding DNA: TGTGCCAGCAGCCCGGACGGGGGGCAGGAGACCCAGTACTTC. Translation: CASSPDGGQETQYF.

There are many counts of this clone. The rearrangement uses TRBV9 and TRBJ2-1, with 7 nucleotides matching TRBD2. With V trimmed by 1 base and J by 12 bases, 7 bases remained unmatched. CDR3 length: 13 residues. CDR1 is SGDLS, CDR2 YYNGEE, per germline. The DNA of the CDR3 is TGTGCCAGCAGCGTAAGTGCGGGAGAGGGGCAGTTCTTC. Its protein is CASSVSAGEGQFF.

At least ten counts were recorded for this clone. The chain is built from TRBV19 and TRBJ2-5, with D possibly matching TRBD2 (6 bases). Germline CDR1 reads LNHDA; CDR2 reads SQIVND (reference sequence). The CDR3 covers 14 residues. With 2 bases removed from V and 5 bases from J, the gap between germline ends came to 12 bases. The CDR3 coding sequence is TGTGCCAGTAGTATATCGGAGGGAGAGGAGACCCAGTACTTC. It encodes CASSISEGEETQYF.

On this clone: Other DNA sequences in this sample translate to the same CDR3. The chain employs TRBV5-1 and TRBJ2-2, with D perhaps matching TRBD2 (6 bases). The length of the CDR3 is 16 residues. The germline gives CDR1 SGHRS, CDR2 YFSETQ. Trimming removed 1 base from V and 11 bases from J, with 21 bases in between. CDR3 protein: CASSLQLAGVDGELFF. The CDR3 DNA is TGCGCCAGCAGCTTGCAACTAGCTGGAGTGGACGGTGAGCTGTTTTTT.

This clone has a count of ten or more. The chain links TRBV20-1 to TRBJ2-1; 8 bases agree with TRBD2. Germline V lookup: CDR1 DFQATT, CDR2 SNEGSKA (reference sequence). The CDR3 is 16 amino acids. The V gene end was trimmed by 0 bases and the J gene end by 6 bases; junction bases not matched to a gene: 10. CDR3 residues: CSARDVLGTSINEQFF. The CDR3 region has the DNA TGCAGTGCTAGAGATGTTTTGGGGACTAGTATCAATGAGCAGTTCTTC.

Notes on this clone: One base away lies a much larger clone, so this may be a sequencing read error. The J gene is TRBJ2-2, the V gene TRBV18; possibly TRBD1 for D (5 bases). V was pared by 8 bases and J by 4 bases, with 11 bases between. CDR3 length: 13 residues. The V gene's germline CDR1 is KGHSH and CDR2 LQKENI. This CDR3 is CASRTCITGELFF. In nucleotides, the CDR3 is TGTGCCAGCAGGACATGCATCACCGGGGAGCTGTTTTTT.